This T cell receptor (beta chain) was documented in a study of a mutant IDH1 vaccine in newly diagnosed glioma. Study context: Eight vaccinations were given in weeks 1, 3, 5, 7, 11, 15, 19 and 23. Patients previously underwent radiotherapy, temozolomide, or both, and most underwent both.

The germline V gene encodes CDR1 MNHNS and CDR2 SASEGT. This CDR3 region has 15 residues. The V segment lost 2 bases and the J segment 7 bases; nucleotides outside the gene matches: 8. Time point described: week 5, during vaccination. A single vaccine dose contained 300 ug of mutant IDH1 20-mer peptide, and topical imiquimod was used with it. Only in-frame clones appear in the TCRdb table, and some are missing; sequencing was by immunoSEQ multiplex PCR. The profile covers roughly 42,000 clones, with approximately 85% appearing a single time and approximately 1.5% taken by the ten largest. This clone came up once. Antigen unknown.

The sequencing used PBMCs, collected from a glioma patient whose treatment included an IDH1 peptide vaccine. The TCR originated in a man between 40 and 49 years old with glioma. V and J are TRBV6-1 and TRBJ2-3, with TRBD2 identical over 8 bases. The CDR3 is CASSETSGGPNTQYF. Here the CDR3 DNA reads TGTGCCAGCAGTGAAACCAGCGGGGGCCCGAATACGCAGTATTTT.